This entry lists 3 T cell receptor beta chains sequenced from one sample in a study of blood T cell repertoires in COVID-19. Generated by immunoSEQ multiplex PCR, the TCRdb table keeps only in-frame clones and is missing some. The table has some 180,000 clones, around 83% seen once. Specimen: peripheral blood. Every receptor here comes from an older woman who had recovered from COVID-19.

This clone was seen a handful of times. As DNA, the CDR3 is TGTGCCAGCAGCGCCGGGACAGGGATGGCCTACGAGCAGTACTTC. It encodes CASSAGTGMAYEQYF. The chain has TRBV9 and TRBJ2-7; the match to TRBD1 covers 9 bases. The junction had 6 bases not matched to a gene; V was cut back by 3 bases and J by 2 bases. Per the germline V gene, CDR1 is SGDLS and CDR2 is YYNGEE. The CDR3 extends over 15 amino acids. Supplemented by reference TRBV9 and TRBJ2-7, the full variable domain reads DSGVTQTPKHLITATGQRVTLRCSPRSGDLSVYWYQQSLDQGLQFLIQYYNGEERAKGNILERFSAQQFPDLHSELNLSSLELGDSALYFCASSAGTGMAYEQYFGPGTRLTVT.

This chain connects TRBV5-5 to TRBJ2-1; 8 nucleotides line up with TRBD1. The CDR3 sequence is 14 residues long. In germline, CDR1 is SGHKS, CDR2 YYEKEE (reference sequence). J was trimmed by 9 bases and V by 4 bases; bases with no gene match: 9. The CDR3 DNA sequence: TGTGCCAGCAGCCTCTGGACAGGGTGGGGTGAGCAGTTCTTC. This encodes CASSLWTGWGEQFF. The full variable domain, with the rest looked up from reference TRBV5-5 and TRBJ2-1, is DAGVTQSPTHLIKTRGQQVTLRCSPISGHKSVSWYQQVLGQGPQFIFQYYEKEERGRGNFPDRFSARQFPNYSSELNVNALLLGDSALYLCASSLWTGWGEQFFGPGTRLTVL.

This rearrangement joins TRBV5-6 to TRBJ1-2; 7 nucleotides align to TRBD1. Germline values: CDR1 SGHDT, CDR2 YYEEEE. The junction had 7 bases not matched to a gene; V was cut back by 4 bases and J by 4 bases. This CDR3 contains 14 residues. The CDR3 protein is CASSPRAGGYGYTF. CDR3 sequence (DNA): TGTGCCAGCAGCCCCCGGGCAGGGGGCTATGGCTACACCTTC.